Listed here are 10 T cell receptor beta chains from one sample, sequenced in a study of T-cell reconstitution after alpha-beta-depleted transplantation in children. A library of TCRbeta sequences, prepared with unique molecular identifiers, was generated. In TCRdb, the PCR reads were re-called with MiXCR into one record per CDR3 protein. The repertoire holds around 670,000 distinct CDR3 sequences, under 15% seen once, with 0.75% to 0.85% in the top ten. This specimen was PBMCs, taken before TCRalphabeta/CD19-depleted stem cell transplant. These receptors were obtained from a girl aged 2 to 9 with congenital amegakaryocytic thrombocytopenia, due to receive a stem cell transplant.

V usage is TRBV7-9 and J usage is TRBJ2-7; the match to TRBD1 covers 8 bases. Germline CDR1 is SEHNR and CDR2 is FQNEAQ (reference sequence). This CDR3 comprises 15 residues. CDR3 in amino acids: CAYSEGSGGTYEQYF. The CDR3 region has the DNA TGTGCTTACTCGGAGGGGTCAGGGGGCACCTACGAGCAGTACTTC.

The CDR3 region is CASKFKTRGTGELFF. DNA of the CDR3: TGTGCCAGCAAATTCAAAACACGGGGTACCGGGGAGCTGTTTTTT. V is TRBV6-1 and J is TRBJ2-2; D may be TRBD2 (5 bases). The CDR3 loop spans 15 amino acids. V lost 7 bases and J 5 bases, leaving 17 bases between the germline ends. Germline values: CDR1 MNHNS, CDR2 SASEGT.

DNA of the CDR3: TGTGCCAGCAGTGAAGGACTCCACGAGCAGTTCTTC. Protein sequence: CASSEGLHEQFF. The chain carries TRBV2 and TRBJ2-1; D ambiguous. The CDR3 extends over 12 amino acids. The V and J ends lost 1 base and 10 bases respectively, with 8 bases between them. The germline gives CDR1 SNHLY, CDR2 FYNNEI.

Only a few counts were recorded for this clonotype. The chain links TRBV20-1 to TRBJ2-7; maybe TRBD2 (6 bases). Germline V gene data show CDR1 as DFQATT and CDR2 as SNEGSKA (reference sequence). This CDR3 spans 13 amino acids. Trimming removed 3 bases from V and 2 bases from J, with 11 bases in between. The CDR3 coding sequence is TGCAGTGCTAGTCCCAGCGGGCCCTACGAGCAGTACTTC. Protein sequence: CSASPSGPYEQYF.

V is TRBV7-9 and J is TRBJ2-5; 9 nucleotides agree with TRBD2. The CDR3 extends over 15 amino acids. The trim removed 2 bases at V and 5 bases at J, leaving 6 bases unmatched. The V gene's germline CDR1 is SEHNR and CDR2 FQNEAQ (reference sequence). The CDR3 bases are TGTGCCAGCAGCTTAAGCCTAGCGGGATGGGAGACCCAGTACTTC. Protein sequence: CASSLSLAGWETQYF.

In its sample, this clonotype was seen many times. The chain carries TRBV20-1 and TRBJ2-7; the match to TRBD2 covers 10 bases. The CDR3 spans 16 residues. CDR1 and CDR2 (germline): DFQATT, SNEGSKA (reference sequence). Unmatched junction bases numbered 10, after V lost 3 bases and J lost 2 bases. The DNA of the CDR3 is TGCAGTGCTAGGCAAACAGCGGGAGGGCTCCCCTACGAGCAGTACTTC. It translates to CSARQTAGGLPYEQYF.

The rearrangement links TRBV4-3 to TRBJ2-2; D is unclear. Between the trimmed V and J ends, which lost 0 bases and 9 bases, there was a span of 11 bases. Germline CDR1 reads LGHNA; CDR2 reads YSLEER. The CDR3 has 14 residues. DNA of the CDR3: TGCGCCAGCAGCCAAGATACCGGCAGCCGGGAGCTGTTTTTT. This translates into CASSQDTGSRELFF.

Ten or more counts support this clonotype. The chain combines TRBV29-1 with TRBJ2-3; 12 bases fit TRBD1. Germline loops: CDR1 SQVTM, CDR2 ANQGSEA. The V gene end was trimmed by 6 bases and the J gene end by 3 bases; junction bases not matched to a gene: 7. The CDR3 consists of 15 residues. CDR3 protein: CSVDPGQGATDTQYF. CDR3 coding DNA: TGCAGCGTGGACCCGGGACAGGGGGCAACAGATACGCAGTATTTT.

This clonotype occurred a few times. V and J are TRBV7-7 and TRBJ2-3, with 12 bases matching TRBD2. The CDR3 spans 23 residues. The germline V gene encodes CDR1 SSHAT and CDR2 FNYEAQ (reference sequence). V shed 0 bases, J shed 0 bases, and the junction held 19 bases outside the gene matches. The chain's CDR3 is CASSLAPPSELAGGRFSTDTQYF. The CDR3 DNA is TGTGCCAGCAGCTTAGCTCCTCCCTCTGAACTAGCGGGAGGACGGTTTAGCACAGATACGCAGTATTTT.

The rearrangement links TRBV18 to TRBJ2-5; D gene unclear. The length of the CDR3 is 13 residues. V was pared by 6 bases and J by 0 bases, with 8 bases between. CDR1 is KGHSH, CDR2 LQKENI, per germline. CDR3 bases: TGTGCCAGCTCCCGTCCGTACCAAGAGACCCAGTACTTC. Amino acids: CASSRPYQETQYF. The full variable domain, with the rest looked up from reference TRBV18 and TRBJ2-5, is NAGVMQNPRHLVRRRGQEARLRCSPMKGHSHVYWYRQLPEEGLKFMVYLQKENIIDESGMPKERFSAEFPKEGPSILRIQQVVRGDSAAYFCASSRPYQETQYFGPGTRLLVL.